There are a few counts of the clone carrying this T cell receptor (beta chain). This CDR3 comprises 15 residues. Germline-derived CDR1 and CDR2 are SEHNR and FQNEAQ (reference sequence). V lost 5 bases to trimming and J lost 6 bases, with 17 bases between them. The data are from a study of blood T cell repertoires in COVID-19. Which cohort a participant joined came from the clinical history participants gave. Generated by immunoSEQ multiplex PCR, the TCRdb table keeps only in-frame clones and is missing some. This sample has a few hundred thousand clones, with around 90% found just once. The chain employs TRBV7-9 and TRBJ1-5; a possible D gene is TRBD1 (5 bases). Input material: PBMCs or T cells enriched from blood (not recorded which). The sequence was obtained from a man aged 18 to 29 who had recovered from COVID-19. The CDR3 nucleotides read TGTGCCAGCAGCCAAGGGATGGGGGAGGGTCAGCCCCAGCATTTT. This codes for CASSQGMGEGQPQHF.